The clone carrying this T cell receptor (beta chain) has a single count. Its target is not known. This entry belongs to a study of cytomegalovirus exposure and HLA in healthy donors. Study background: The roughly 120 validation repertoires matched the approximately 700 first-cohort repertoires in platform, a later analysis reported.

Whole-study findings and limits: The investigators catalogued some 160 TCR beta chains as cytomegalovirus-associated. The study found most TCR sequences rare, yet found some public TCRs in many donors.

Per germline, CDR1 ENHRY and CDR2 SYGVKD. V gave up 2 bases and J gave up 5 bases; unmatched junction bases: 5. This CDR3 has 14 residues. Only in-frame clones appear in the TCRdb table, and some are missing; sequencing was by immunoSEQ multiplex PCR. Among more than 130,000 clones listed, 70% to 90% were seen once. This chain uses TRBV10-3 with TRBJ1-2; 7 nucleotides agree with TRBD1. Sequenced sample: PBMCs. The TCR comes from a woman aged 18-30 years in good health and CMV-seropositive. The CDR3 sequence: CAISEGRGAYGYTF. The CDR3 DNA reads TGTGCCATCAGTGAGGGCAGGGGGGCGTATGGCTACACCTTC.